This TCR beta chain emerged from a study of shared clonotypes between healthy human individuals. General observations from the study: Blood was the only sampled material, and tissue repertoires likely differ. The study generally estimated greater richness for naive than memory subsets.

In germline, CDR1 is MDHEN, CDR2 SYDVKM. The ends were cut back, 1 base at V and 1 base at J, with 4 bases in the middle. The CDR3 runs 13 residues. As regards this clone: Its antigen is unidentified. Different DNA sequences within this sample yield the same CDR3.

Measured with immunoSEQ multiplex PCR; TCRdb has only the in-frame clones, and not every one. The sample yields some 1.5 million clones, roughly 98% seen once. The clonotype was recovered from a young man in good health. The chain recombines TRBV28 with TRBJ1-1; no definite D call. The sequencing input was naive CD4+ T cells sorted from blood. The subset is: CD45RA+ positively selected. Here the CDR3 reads CASSLYRNTEAFF. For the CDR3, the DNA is TGTGCCAGCAGTTTATACAGGAACACTGAAGCTTTCTTT.